The next 18 T cell receptor beta chains were all read from a single sample in a study of blood T cell repertoires in COVID-19. Clones were read by immunoSEQ multiplex PCR, and TCRdb kept only the in-frame ones, dropping some. The sample lists approximately 270,000 clones, approximately 86% occurring once. Sequenced: peripheral blood. These receptors originate from a man aged 40-55 years with active or convalescent COVID-19.

V usage is TRBV5-1 and J usage is TRBJ2-3; 7 bases align to TRBD2. This CDR3 comprises 15 residues. Looked up from germline, CDR1 is SGHRS and CDR2 is YFSETQ. Trimming took 6 bases from V and 0 from J; bases not matched to a gene: 7. The CDR3 nucleotides are TGCGCCAGCACTACCCAAGCGGGGAGCACAGATACGCAGTATTTT. Protein product: CASTTQAGSTDTQYF. Drawing the rest from reference TRBV5-1 and TRBJ2-3, the complete variable domain is KAGVTQTPRYLIKTRGQQVTLSCSPISGHRSVSWYQQTPGQGLQFLFEYFSETQRNKGNFPGRFSGRQFSNSRSEMNVSTLELGDSALYLCASTTQAGSTDTQYFGPGTRLTVL.

The rearrangement links TRBV21-1 to TRBJ2-7; the listed D gene, TRBD2, was not tested against the DNA. TRBV21-1 is labeled a pseudogene. The CDR3 has 17 residues. CDR3 bases: TGTGCCAGCAGCAACAACCTCCTAGCGGGTGAGACCTACGAGCAGTACTTC. It yields the protein CASSNNLLAGETYEQYF.

This chain joins TRBV7-9 and TRBJ2-5; 7 positions match TRBD2. CDR1 is SEHNR, CDR2 FQNEAQ, per germline (reference sequence). The CDR3 consists of 14 residues. V lost 5 bases, J lost 1 base, and 4 bases stayed unmatched. This CDR3 reads CASSPWTSQETQYF. The DNA for the CDR3 is TGTGCCAGCAGCCCCTGGACTAGCCAAGAGACCCAGTACTTC.

The rearrangement links TRBV7-3 to TRBJ2-3, with 8 bases fitting TRBD2. Germline trimming cut 1 base from V and 5 bases from J; bases unmatched to any gene: 8. The CDR3 totals 16 residues. Germline CDR1 reads SGHTA; CDR2 reads FQGTGA. The CDR3 protein is CASSLKGGRSLDTQYF. The CDR3 coding sequence is TGTGCCAGCAGCTTAAAGGGCGGGAGGAGCTTAGATACGCAGTATTTT.

This clone was observed a handful of times. The J gene is TRBJ2-1, the V gene TRBV7-9, with D perhaps TRBD2 (5 bases). Trimming took off 5 bases at V and 7 bases at J, with 18 bases between the two ends. Germline CDR1 reads SEHNR; CDR2 reads FQNEAQ (reference sequence). CDR3 length equals 15 residues. CDR3 amino acids: CASSADYTLGNEQFF. The CDR3 DNA reads TGTGCCAGCAGCGCAGACTATACTCTCGGGAATGAGCAGTTCTTC.

The chain employs TRBV14 and TRBJ2-7; tentatively, D is TRBD1 (6 bases). V dropped 1 base and J dropped 5 bases, with 9 bases sitting between them. CDR3 length: 13 amino acids. The germline CDR1 and CDR2 sequences are SGHDN and FVKESK. Written as DNA, the CDR3 is TGTGCCAGCAGCCAAGGCAGGGGTAACGAGCAGTACTTC. Residues: CASSQGRGNEQYF.

The V and J genes are TRBV6-6 and TRBJ2-1; D remains unclear. Germline assignment: CDR1 MNHNY and CDR2 SVGAGI (reference sequence). CDR3 length: 13 residues. V was shortened by 6 bases and J by 5 bases, with 11 bases between the two germline ends. In nucleotides, the CDR3 is TGTGCCAGCAGCCGGCTAGGCCACAATGAGCAGTTCTTC. Protein product: CASSRLGHNEQFF.

The J gene is TRBJ1-2, the V gene TRBV2; D is unclear. CDR1 and CDR2 (germline): SNHLY, FYNNEI. Trimming left V 8 bases short and J 2 bases short, with 15 bases between. This CDR3 has 14 amino acids. The CDR3 reads CASVLGGENYGYTF. CDR3 sequence (DNA): TGTGCCAGCGTGCTGGGCGGGGAGAACTATGGCTACACCTTC.

The chain links TRBV11-3 to TRBJ2-5; D is unresolved. Trimming removed 0 bases from V and 7 bases from J, with 6 bases in between. CDR1 and CDR2 from the germline V gene are SGHNT and YENEEA. The CDR3 is 12 amino acids. This chain's CDR3 is CASSLDLGTQYF. CDR3 nucleotide sequence: TGTGCCAGCAGCTTAGACCTAGGGACCCAGTACTTC.

The chain uses TRBV18 and TRBJ1-5; D is undetermined. CDR1 is KGHSH and CDR2 is LQKENI in the germline V gene. This CDR3 spans 13 amino acids. V lost 2 bases and J lost 5, with 7 bases in between. The CDR3, as DNA: TGTGCCAGCTCACCAAACACGCATCAGCCCCAGCATTTT. Its protein product is CASSPNTHQPQHF.

This clone was observed a few times. The chain is built from TRBV14 and TRBJ2-2; 9 positions match TRBD2. The V and J ends lost 2 bases and 4 bases, in that order; junction bases with no gene match: 8. The CDR3 loop spans 17 amino acids. Germline assignment: CDR1 SGHDN and CDR2 FVKESK. CDR3 nucleotide sequence: TGTGCCAGCAGCCAAATCCGCGGGAGGGCCGCCACCGGGGAGCTGTTTTTT. It encodes CASSQIRGRAATGELFF. Filled out from reference TRBV14 and TRBJ2-2, the complete variable domain reads EAGVTQFPSHSVIEKGQTVTLRCDPISGHDNLYWYRRVMGKEIKFLLHFVKESKQDESGMPNNRFLAERTGGTYSTLKVQPAELEDSGVYFCASSQIRGRAATGELFFGEGSRLTVL.

This clone was detected only a few times. The chain recombines TRBV2 with TRBJ1-1; no definite D call. Trimming cost V 6 bases and J 2 bases, with 16 bases left between them. The germline V gene has CDR1 SNHLY and CDR2 FYNNEI. The CDR3 runs to 15 residues. CDR3 DNA: TGTGCCAGCAGACCGGGGTGGCCGTTCAACACTGAAGCTTTCTTT. Protein product: CASRPGWPFNTEAFF. The variable domain in full, with the rest retrieved from reference TRBV2 and TRBJ1-1, is EPEVTQTPSHQVTQMGQEVILRCVPISNHLYFYWYRQILGQKVEFLVSFYNNEISEKSEIFDDQFSVERPDGSNFTLKIRSTKLEDSAMYFCASRPGWPFNTEAFFGQGTRLTVV.

This clone was seen only once. This rearrangement joins TRBV6-6 to TRBJ1-4; the match to TRBD1 covers 8 bases. There are 15 residues in the CDR3. V was pared by 5 bases and J by 5 bases, with 7 bases of the junction left unmatched. Germline V lookup: CDR1 MNHNY, CDR2 SVGAGI (reference sequence). The chain's CDR3 is CASSLRTGRNEKLFF. CDR3 DNA: TGTGCCAGCAGTCTAAGGACAGGGCGGAATGAAAAACTGTTTTTT.

This chain's CDR3 is CATSDPTGAMNTEAFF. In DNA form, the CDR3 reads TGTGCCACCAGTGACCCGACAGGGGCCATGAACACTGAAGCTTTCTTT. The chain couples TRBV24-1 to TRBJ1-1; 8 nucleotides agree with TRBD1. Germline CDR1 reads KGHDR; CDR2 reads SFDVKD. The CDR3 covers 16 residues. Trimming at V came to 4 bases and at J to 0 bases, leaving 6 bases not matched to a gene.

The chain has TRBV2 and TRBJ1-6; 9 bases are a match to TRBD1. Trimming removed 11 bases from V and 7 bases from J; junction bases left unmatched: 12. Germline V lookup: CDR1 SNHLY, CDR2 FYNNEI. This CDR3 spans 15 amino acids. Here the CDR3 DNA reads TGTGCCGGTACGTTGGGACAGGGTCCGAATTCACCCCTCCACTTT. Translating gives CAGTLGQGPNSPLHF.

The J gene is TRBJ2-5, the V gene TRBV15, with TRBD1 matching over 7 bases. The germline CDR1 and CDR2 sequences are LNHNV and YYDKDF (reference sequence). Unmatched junction bases numbered 5, after V lost 2 bases and J lost 2 bases. This CDR3 comprises 15 residues. CDR3 loop: CATSRRDREQETQYF. Written as DNA, the CDR3 is TGTGCCACCAGCAGACGGGACAGAGAACAAGAGACCCAGTACTTC.

The chain combines TRBV4-1 with TRBJ2-7, with a weak D call TRBD1 (6 bases). Germline V CDR1 and CDR2: MGHRA, YSYEKL. The CDR3 extends over 15 amino acids. Trimming took 0 bases from V and 3 from J, leaving 12 bases between them. The CDR3 DNA reads as TGCGCCAGCAGCCAAGAAGGGTACAGGGACTACGAGCAGTACTTC. It specifies CASSQEGYRDYEQYF.

J is TRBJ2-7 and V is TRBV5-8, with TRBD1 identical over 11 bases. CDR3 length equals 17 residues. J gave up 2 bases and V 4 bases, and 11 bases lay outside the gene matches. Germline V lookup: CDR1 SGHTS, CDR2 YDEGEE. As DNA, the CDR3 is TGTGCCAGCAGCCAAACTACAGGACAGGGGGCGACCTACGAGCAGTACTTC. Amino acid sequence: CASSQTTGQGATYEQYF.